Below, one TCR beta chain is given with its context. Antigen unknown. The data are from a study of cytomegalovirus exposure and HLA in healthy donors. As for the study in general: Genotyping showed roughly 81% of roughly 390 donors falling in the Caucasian-associated ancestry cluster.

Use of 60 Vbeta and 13 Jbeta primers characterized the PCR. Profiling relied on immunoSEQ multiplex PCR, and the TCRdb table lists in-frame clones only, not all of them. The table has around 94,000 clones, roughly three fifths seen once; the top ten hold 3.9%. The CDR3 length is 13 residues. Germline assignment: CDR1 GTSNPN and CDR2 SVGIG (reference sequence). Findings of the study overall: TCR beta chains numbering more than 150 were designated cytomegalovirus-associated. TCR beta V- and J-gene trimming was later associated with a missense DCLRE1C variant.

The chain is built from TRBV30 and TRBJ2-5, with 10 bases identical to TRBD2. The J call could be wrong; TRBJ2-7 is a better fit for the DNA end. The TCR sequence derives from a man aged 25-40 years in good health and CMV-seronegative. The specimen was PBMCs. This CDR3 is CAWSASGGYEQYF. CDR3 DNA: TGTGCCTGGAGCGCTAGCGGGGGCTACGAGCAGTACTTC.